This T cell receptor beta chain was recorded in a study of CD8 T cells in Susac syndrome. The multiple sclerosis control cohort comprised treatment-naive individuals presenting with stable or active relapsing-remitting disease. This CDR3 region has 14 residues. Germline CDR1 and CDR2: SSHAT and FNYEAQ (reference sequence). As to this clonotype: At one end, the junction sequence differs from germline, possibly due to a read error.

With random hexamers, 0.5 to 1 ug RNA was reverse transcribed. TCRdb reprocessed the immunoSEQ multiplex PCR reads via MiXCR and lists one record per CDR3 protein. There are 250,000 to 350,000 distinct CDR3 sequences in the sample; 90% to 95% occur only once, and less than 0.08% lies in the top ten. This chain uses TRBV7-7 with TRBJ2-2; a weak D match, TRBD1 (5 bases). Source material: CD4+ T cells from PBMCs. The TCR sequence derives from a human donor with multiple sclerosis. CDR3 in DNA: TGTGCTAGCAGCTTCCAGGGATCCTCCGGGGAGCTGTTTTTT. Translating gives CASSFQGSSGELFF.